Listed below are T cell receptor beta chains from one sample, sequenced in a study of T-cell memory formation after mild COVID-19. Via MiXCR, TCRdb re-called the 5' RACE reads, giving one row per CDR3 protein. The sample lists hundreds of thousands of distinct CDR3 sequences; 20% were seen once. Sequences were obtained from PBMCs or a T cell subset sorted from them (not recorded which). The source of these receptors is an adult woman who had mild COVID-19 (a few samples of this study predate the infection). Cell type and time point are not known. The conserved cysteine and the conserved F or W are not part of the CDR3 here. The order of the fields is V gene, D gene, CDR3 protein. D genes are given only for firm matches.

TRBV7-2 | NA | ASSLGGAGHSYNEQF
TRBV6-1 | TRBD1 | ASQGARQPQH
TRBV5-6 | NA | ASSLVQDAQRGYT
TRBV19 | TRBD2 | ASSTRQWIAGGNNEQF
TRBV5-4 | NA | ASSLESGVNSPLH
TRBV9 | NA | ASSVWDNEQF
TRBV5-1 | NA | ASSLAEASYEQY
TRBV15 | NA | ATSIGRDSNQPQH
TRBV5-1 | TRBD2 | ASSLGSLAGNNEQF
TRBV15 | NA | ATSRGPSRGGPNTEAF
TRBV19 | TRBD1 | ASKSRGQSNQPQH
TRBV12-3/TRBV12-4 | NA | ASSSSGGADQH
TRBV15 | TRBD2 | ATSRKEGLAGYNEQF
TRBV15 | NA | ATSRGAGGNTEAF
TRBV5-1 | NA | ASSLEVTDTQY
TRBV3-1 | NA | ASSQDLGKQY
TRBV12-3/TRBV12-4 | TRBD2 | ASTASGRGTDTQY
TRBV27 | TRBD1 | ASSSTARGLNTGELF
TRBV7-9 | NA | ASSSHPDGWGEQY
TRBV11-2 | TRBD2 | ASSLLAGSKDEQF
TRBV24-1 | NA | ATSDALGAGTDTQY
TRBV7-2 | NA | ASSLGGGRNSPLH
TRBV7-9 | TRBD1 | ASSSGGLSGYT
TRBV29-1 | NA | SSTTGTAETQY
TRBV3-1 | TRBD1 | ASSQDGTGGHWGYT
TRBV29-1 | TRBD2 | SVGGASGTYNEQF
TRBV20-1 | NA | SARGVRLAKNIQY
TRBV7-3 | TRBD2 | ASSRTGTSEIQY
TRBV6-2/TRBV6-3 | NA | ASSPSYVVYPDTQY
TRBV9 | TRBD1 | ASSVDTGASLNGYT
TRBV25-1 | TRBD1 | ASSGTGELREQY
TRBV7-9 | TRBD2 | ASSLTRSGGSDTQY
TRBV4-1 | NA | ASSQFDAENTEAF
TRBV4-2 | TRBD2 | ASSYGLADSSYNEQF
TRBV7-6 | NA | ASSWTAGTEAF
TRBV14 | NA | ASSFKPGEAF
TRBV12-3/TRBV12-4 | TRBD2 | ASRGGPAGDTQY
TRBV7-8 | TRBD1 | ASSLKSGTENTEAF
TRBV3-2 | NA | ASSFTFYEQY
TRBV20-1 | TRBD2 | SANLVGRTGELF
TRBV4-3 | NA | ASSHTLRGFTPYGYT
TRBV7-8 | TRBD2 | ASSPLTSGKRLDTQY
TRBV7-2 | NA | ASKSPSSYEQY
TRBV7-2 | NA | ASRAQDLEGSPLH
TRBV12-1 | NA | ASSPRGKGYGYT
TRBV4-3 | NA | ASSQGVLSGSQY
TRBV30 | NA | AWSGTGNSPLH
TRBV12-3/TRBV12-4 | NA | ASSSWGIFYEQY
TRBV20-1 | NA | SAIRDRRSYEQY
TRBV2 | TRBD1 | ASSRQGASGGYT
TRBV7-8 | NA | ASSPLGGGPREQY
TRBV12-3/TRBV12-4 | NA | ASSFGTDPNYGYT
TRBV6-5 | TRBD1 | ASSPRPGTGREAF
TRBV19 | TRBD1 | ASSMTPGGNEKLF
TRBV27 | TRBD2 | ASSLSPSGGSQTQY